This entry lists 14 T cell receptor beta chains sequenced from one sample in a study of response to subunit inactivated influenza vaccine. TCRdb re-called the RT-PCR reads through MiXCR, storing one row per CDR3 protein. Seen here are about 540,000 distinct CDR3 sequences, approximately 15% observed once, and the top ten hold around 10%. The sequencing used PBMCs from blood, collected less than 13 days after vaccination. These receptors all stem from a man aged 50-60 years who received an inactivated influenza vaccine.

The table lists this clonotype with a few counts. The chain recombines TRBV20-1 with TRBJ2-1, with D maybe TRBD2 (7 bases). CDR1 DFQATT and CDR2 SNEGSKA come from the germline V gene (reference sequence). CDR3 size: 14 residues. Trimming left V 7 bases short and J 0 bases short, with 13 bases between. CDR3 coding DNA: TGCAGTGTCGGCGGGGGCCGCTCCTACAATGAGCAGTTCTTC. This encodes CSVGGGRSYNEQFF.

This chain uses TRBV4-2 with TRBJ1-2, with no clear D. The CDR3 has 14 amino acids. Trimming took off 1 base at V and 0 bases at J, with 6 bases between the two ends. Germline loops: CDR1 LGHNA, CDR2 YNFKEQ. The DNA for the CDR3 is TGTGCCAGCAGCCAAGTCGCGGCTAACTATGGCTACACCTTC. Residues: CASSQVAANYGYTF.

The chain combines TRBV18 with TRBJ2-7; 8 bases map to TRBD1. There are 13 residues in the CDR3. The germline V gene encodes CDR1 KGHSH and CDR2 LQKENI. V shed 8 bases, J shed 5 bases, and the junction held 8 bases outside the gene matches. CDR3 residues: CASQGQGVHEQYF. As DNA, the CDR3 is TGTGCCAGCCAAGGACAGGGAGTCCACGAGCAGTACTTC.

The chain carries TRBV12-3 or TRBV12-4 and TRBJ1-1, with TRBD1 identical over 8 bases. CDR3 size: 15 residues. With 6 bases clipped from V and 0 bases from J, the junction kept 6 bases outside the gene matches. The CDR3 protein is CASRTGGLMNTEAFF. The CDR3 coding sequence is TGTGCCAGCAGAACAGGGGGATTAATGAACACTGAAGCTTTCTTT.

This clonotype was counted only a few times. The rearrangement uses TRBV12-3 or TRBV12-4 and TRBJ2-7; no clear D. This CDR3 is built from 13 residues. Between the trimmed V and J ends, which lost 5 bases and 2 bases, there was a span of 10 bases. The CDR3 DNA follows: TGTGCCAGCAGTACCAGGTCTCCCTACGAGCAGTACTTC. As protein: CASSTRSPYEQYF.

The sample holds a few counts of this clonotype. This chain uses TRBV20-1 with TRBJ1-6; 7 bases agree with TRBD1. The length of the CDR3 is 14 residues. J gave up 5 bases and V 5 bases, and 6 bases lay outside the gene matches. Germline loops: CDR1 DFQATT, CDR2 SNEGSKA (reference sequence). The CDR3 nucleotides read TGCAGTGCTCGAAGACAGGGCCATAATTCACCCCTCCACTTT. As protein: CSARRQGHNSPLHF.

V is TRBV5-1 and J is TRBJ2-7; the match to TRBD1 covers 10 bases. Germline CDR1 and CDR2: SGHRS and YFSETQ. V dropped 4 bases and J dropped 7; count of bases not matched to a gene: 8. The CDR3 is made up of 14 amino acids. The CDR3 DNA reads as TGCGCCAGCAGCAGACGACAGGGGGCCGGAGAGCAGTACTTC. Translated, it gives CASSRRQGAGEQYF.

As for this clonotype: At one of its ends the junction is not consistent with the germline gene, which may arise from a read error. The rearrangement joins TRBV20-1 to TRBJ2-1; 9 positions agree with TRBD2. CDR1 DFQATT and CDR2 SNEGSKA come from the germline V gene (reference sequence). The CDR3 sequence is 17 residues long. In nucleotides, the CDR3 is TGCTGTGCTAGAGATCGGGATCGGGGACTAGCCATCAATGAGCAGTTCTTC. Its translation: CCARDRDRGLAINEQFF.

The V gene is TRBV20-1, the J gene TRBJ2-4, with a weak D call TRBD1 (5 bases). The CDR3 covers 15 residues. Trimming took off 5 bases at V and 0 bases at J, with 14 bases between the two ends. Germline assignment: CDR1 DFQATT and CDR2 SNEGSKA (reference sequence). CDR3 loop: CSALTGALAKNIQYF. For the CDR3, the DNA is TGCAGTGCTCTAACAGGAGCACTAGCCAAAAACATTCAGTACTTC.

This chain links TRBV29-1 with TRBJ2-3, with a weak D call TRBD2 (6 bases). Germline CDR1 is SQVTM and CDR2 is ANQGSEA. Trimming removed 5 bases from V and 2 bases from J, with 14 bases in between. The CDR3 loop spans 14 amino acids. As DNA, the CDR3 is TGCAGCGTTTATCTGGCGGGGACCACAGATACGCAGTATTTT. Its translation is CSVYLAGTTDTQYF.

With regard to this clonotype: This sequence may be a read error, since a much larger clone differs from it by one base. This chain links TRBV24-1 with TRBJ2-5; TRBD1 might be the D (6 bases). The CDR3 extends over 15 amino acids. The V gene's germline CDR1 is KGHDR and CDR2 SFDVKD. The CDR3 nucleotides are TGTGCCACCAGTGATTTTGGGCAGGGACAAGAGATCCAGTACTTC. Encoded protein: CATSDFGQGQEIQYF.

This clonotype was counted between two and nine times. The V gene is TRBV12-3 or TRBV12-4, the J gene TRBJ2-7, with 15 positions matching TRBD2. The CDR3 is made up of 15 amino acids. V trimming: 7 bases; J trimming: 5 bases; junction bases outside the gene matches: 6. The CDR3 is CASNRGLAGGNEQYF. The CDR3 coding sequence is TGTGCCAGCAACAGGGGACTAGCGGGAGGCAACGAGCAGTACTTC.

This rearrangement joins TRBV20-1 to TRBJ1-2; D possibly corresponds to TRBD1 (6 bases). The CDR3 is 14 amino acids. V lost 5 bases and J 0 bases, leaving 13 bases between the germline ends. CDR1 and CDR2 (germline): DFQATT, SNEGSKA (reference sequence). The CDR3 reads CSAPRQAPNYGYTF. The CDR3 bases are TGCAGTGCTCCCAGACAGGCCCCTAACTATGGCTACACCTTC.

This chain connects TRBV7-2 to TRBJ2-7, with 7 bases identical to TRBD2. Trimming cost V 5 bases and J 3 bases; bases outside gene matches: 10. This CDR3 is 15 amino acids long. Germline lookup yields CDR1 SGHTA and CDR2 FQGNSA. CDR3 amino acids: CASSPSGGSNYEQYF. The CDR3, as DNA: TGTGCCAGCAGCCCGTCGGGAGGATCAAACTACGAGCAGTACTTC.